These T cell receptor beta chains were read from a single sample in a study of blood T cells in healthy people across ages. MiXCR, run by TCRdb on the 5' RACE reads, gives a single entry per CDR3 protein. The table lists 1.4 million or so distinct CDR3 sequences, about 45% of them singletons. Sequenced material: blood. Receptor source: a woman younger than 30 in good health. The CDR3 runs from the conserved cysteine through the conserved F or W. Each record gives: V gene, J gene, D gene, clone size, CDR3 protein, CDR3 DNA. A D gene is named only where the DNA matches it firmly. Part of the rows lack a size; the others show once, few, many or a class for expanded clones.

>TRBV6-2/TRBV6-3|TRBJ2-5|-|few
CASSYLDPGAARQYF
TGTGCCAGCAGTTATTTGGACCCGGGGGCTGCTAGGCAGTACTTC
>TRBV15|TRBJ2-5|TRBD2|few
CATSRDRRTRDVAIETQYF
TGTGCCACCAGCAGAGATCGAAGGACTAGGGATGTGGCGATAGAGACCCAGTACTTC
>TRBV6-2/TRBV6-3|TRBJ1-1|-|-
CASSKWVASEAFF
TGTGCCAGCAGCAAATGGGTAGCTTCTGAAGCTTTCTTT
>TRBV25-1|TRBJ2-5|-|-
CASSEGTGGRNEQNF
TGTGCCAGCAGTGAGGGAACGGGGGGCAGAAATGAGCAGAACTTC
>TRBV21-1|TRBJ2-1|-|-
CASSKNERVETNEQFF
TGTGCCAGCAGCAAAAACGAAAGGGTGGAAACAAATGAGCAGTTCTTC
>TRBV7-2|TRBJ2-7|-|-
CASSFVVREQYF
TGTGCCAGCAGCTTCGTCGTCCGCGAGCAGTACTTC
>TRBV9|TRBJ1-1|TRBD1|once
CASSPRDREINTEAFF
TGTGCCAGCAGCCCCCGGGACAGAGAGATTAACACTGAAGCTTTCTTT
>TRBV27|TRBJ2-7|-|few
CASSSAGSAYEQYF
TGTGCCAGCAGTTCGGCAGGGTCGGCCTACGAGCAGTACTTC
>TRBV6-2/TRBV6-3|TRBJ2-1|-|-
CASSYFLNNEQFF
TGTGCCAGCAGTTACTTCCTGAACAATGAGCAGTTCTTC
>TRBV11-3|TRBJ2-1|-|-
CASSASWGPYNEQFF
TGTGCCAGCAGCGCGAGTTGGGGGCCTTACAATGAGCAGTTCTTC
>TRBV9|TRBJ1-1|-|-
CASSATSGTKNTEAFF
TGTGCCAGCAGCGCGACCTCCGGGACAAAGAACACTGAAGCTTTCTTT
>TRBV13|TRBJ1-2|TRBD1|-
CASSLKRGRYLDGYTF
TGTGCCAGCAGCTTGAAGAGGGGGCGATACTTAGATGGCTACACCTTC
>TRBV4-1|TRBJ2-7|-|-
CASSALGVRRYEQYF
TGCGCCAGCAGCGCATTAGGGGTCCGGAGGTACGAGCAGTACTTC
>TRBV10-3|TRBJ2-1|TRBD2|once
CAIRRTGTSGSQEQFF
TGTGCCATCAGGAGAACCGGGACTAGCGGGAGTCAGGAGCAGTTCTTC
>TRBV27|TRBJ2-7|-|few
CASRSSQGGAYEQYF
TGTGCCAGCAGATCCTCTCAGGGTGGGGCCTACGAGCAGTACTTC
>TRBV4-2|TRBJ2-7|-|-
CASSQDNADSYEQYF
TGTGCCAGCAGCCAAGATAATGCAGATTCCTACGAGCAGTACTTC
>TRBV9|TRBJ2-3|TRBD1|few
CASGRGGGTDTQYF
TGTGCCAGCGGGAGAGGGGGCGGCACAGATACGCAGTATTTT
>TRBV12-3/TRBV12-4|TRBJ1-4|-|few
CASSLVSVAEKLFF
TGTGCCAGCAGTTTAGTATCGGTTGCGGAAAAACTGTTTTTT
>TRBV7-2|TRBJ1-1|-|-
CASSFEVTGGAGVRPFF
TGTGCCAGCAGCTTCGAGGTAACGGGGGGCGCCGGCGTCCGACCTTTCTTT
>TRBV7-8|TRBJ1-5|-|-
CASSPREGDQPQHF
TGTGCCAGCAGCCCCAGAGAGGGGGATCAGCCCCAGCATTTT
>TRBV20-1|TRBJ2-7|-|-
CSARVRGSQYEQYF
TGCAGTGCTAGAGTACGGGGGTCCCAATACGAGCAGTACTTC
>TRBV11-2|TRBJ2-5|TRBD2|-
CASSIYPMLPKRTSGDQETQYF
TGTGCCAGCAGCATCTACCCGATGCTCCCTAAACGGACTAGCGGGGACCAAGAGACCCAGTACTTC
>TRBV11-3|TRBJ2-7|-|-
CASSETGISYEQYF
TGTGCCAGCAGCGAAACGGGAATCTCCTACGAGCAGTACTTC
>TRBV27|TRBJ2-7|TRBD2|few
CASNIGTSGPSSYNEQYF
TGTGCCAGCAACATAGGGACTAGTGGCCCTAGCTCCTACAATGAGCAGTACTTC
>TRBV12-3/TRBV12-4|TRBJ2-5|-|-
CASSLGDSMQTQYF
TGTGCCAGCAGTTTAGGAGACAGCATGCAGACCCAGTACTTC
>TRBV7-2|TRBJ2-1|-|-
CASSLVRRNNNGQFF
TGTGCCAGCAGCTTAGTCCGAAGGAATAACAATGGGCAGTTCTTC
>TRBV6-2/TRBV6-3|TRBJ2-3|-|-
CATTSPYLSTDTQYF
TGTGCCACTACTTCCCCATACCTATCAACAGATACGCAGTATTTT
>TRBV20-1|TRBJ2-1|-|-
CSARSEYNEQFF
TGCAGTGCCAGATCCGAATACAATGAGCAGTTCTTC
>TRBV5-5|TRBJ1-2|-|few
CASRQGISYTF
TGTGCCAGCAGGCAAGGGATTAGCTACACCTTC
>TRBV4-1|TRBJ2-3|-|few
CASSQGPFTDTQYF
TGCGCCAGCAGCCAAGGCCCTTTCACAGATACGCAGTATTTT
>TRBV13|TRBJ2-1|TRBD2|few
CASTRGGRYNEQFF
TGTGCCAGCACCCGGGGGGGCCGTTACAATGAGCAGTTCTTC
>TRBV29-1|TRBJ2-7|-|-
CSVEDSPYEQYF
TGCAGCGTTGAGGACAGTCCTTACGAGCAGTACTTC
>TRBV2|TRBJ2-1|TRBD2|few
CASRGGTSGPNEQFF
TGTGCCAGCAGAGGGGGGACTAGCGGGCCAAATGAGCAGTTCTTC
>TRBV10-3|TRBJ2-1|TRBD2|-
CAISEVVAGGNEQFF
TGTGCCATCAGTGAGGTGGTAGCGGGAGGCAATGAGCAGTTCTTC
>TRBV20-1|TRBJ2-1|-|-
CSASTLGNEQFF
TGCAGTGCTTCTACCCTGGGGAATGAGCAGTTCTTC
>TRBV6-2/TRBV6-3|TRBJ2-3|-|-
CASSGQREDTQYF
TGTGCCAGCAGCGGACAAAGAGAAGATACGCAGTATTTT
>TRBV6-2/TRBV6-3|TRBJ2-7|-|-
CASSYIRLYNEQYF
TGTGCCAGCAGTTACATCAGGCTGTACAATGAGCAGTACTTC
>TRBV19|TRBJ2-1|TRBD1|-
CASSSQGQGLSYNEQFF
TGTGCCAGTAGTAGTCAAGGACAGGGGCTATCCTACAATGAGCAGTTCTTC
>TRBV12-3/TRBV12-4|TRBJ1-6|-|-
CASRYSVQGYSNSPLHF
TGTGCCAGCAGGTACTCTGTTCAGGGCTATAGTAATTCACCCCTCCACTTT
>TRBV12-3/TRBV12-4|TRBJ2-1|-|few
CASSAGASAYNEQFF
TGTGCCAGCAGTGCGGGGGCTAGCGCCTACAATGAGCAGTTCTTC
>TRBV12-3/TRBV12-4|TRBJ2-5|TRBD2|-
CASSFWRGKETQYF
TGTGCCAGCAGTTTTTGGCGGGGGAAAGAGACCCAGTACTTC
>TRBV27|TRBJ2-2|-|-
CASSQRTVYTGELFF
TGTGCCAGCAGTCAACGGACGGTGTACACCGGGGAGCTGTTTTTT
>TRBV25-1|TRBJ2-7|-|-
CANSPPGNRAYEQYF
TGTGCCAACAGTCCCCCCGGGAACCGAGCCTACGAGCAGTACTTC
>TRBV5-1|TRBJ2-4|-|many
CASSLGTAKNIQYF
TGCGCCAGCAGCTTGGGGACAGCCAAAAACATTCAGTACTTC
>TRBV29-1|TRBJ2-7|-|-
CSVESPTYEQYF
TGCAGCGTTGAATCTCCAACCTACGAGCAGTACTTC
>TRBV6-5|TRBJ1-1|-|few
CASSYSMAGMNTEAFF
TGTGCCAGCAGTTACTCGATGGCAGGGATGAACACTGAAGCTTTCTTT
>TRBV29-1|TRBJ2-5|-|-
CSVIRGAETQYF
TGCAGCGTTATCCGCGGGGCGGAGACCCAGTACTTC
>TRBV27|TRBJ1-6|-|few
CASRPLGSPLHF
TGTGCCAGCAGACCTCTAGGTTCACCCCTCCACTTT
>TRBV10-3|TRBJ1-6|-|-
CAISEMTSSPLHF
TGTGCCATCAGTGAGATGACATCTTCACCCCTCCACTTT
>TRBV12-3/TRBV12-4|TRBJ2-3|TRBD1|-
CASRRQGASDTQYF
TGTGCCAGCAGGAGACAGGGGGCCTCAGATACGCAGTATTTT
>TRBV20-1|TRBJ2-7|-|-
CSARDRRGRYEQYF
TGCAGTGCTAGAGATAGGAGGGGAAGGTACGAGCAGTACTTC
>TRBV7-4|TRBJ2-7|TRBD1|-
CASNKTGTGDYEQYF
TGTGCCAGCAACAAGACCGGGACAGGGGACTACGAGCAGTACTTC